This is a list of T cell receptor beta chains from one sample in a study of blood T cell repertoires in COVID-19. Measured with immunoSEQ multiplex PCR; TCRdb has only the in-frame clones, and not every one. Altogether about 210,000 clones are present, 89% being singletons, with the ten largest covering about 5%. The source material was peripheral blood. The receptors originated from a woman aged 40 to 50 with acute or convalescent COVID-19. CDR3s include the opening cysteine and the closing phenylalanine or tryptophan. Each record gives: D gene, J gene, clone size, V gene, CDR3 DNA, CDR3 protein. D genes are given only for firm matches. Clone size, where shown, is once, few, many, or a class for clones that have expanded.

D: .; J: TRBJ1-1; size: .; V: TRBV7-8; DNA: TGTGCCAGCAGCTTATGGGTTTCGACAGAATCTATGAACACTGAAGCTTTCTTT; CDR3: CASSLWVSTESMNTEAFF
D: TRBD2; J: TRBJ2-2; size: .; V: TRBV7-2; DNA: TGTGCCAGCAGTTTACGGACTAGCGGGGGCGGGGAGCTGTTTTTT; CDR3: CASSLRTSGGGELFF
D: TRBD2; J: TRBJ2-1; size: .; V: TRBV6-4; DNA: TGTGCCAGCAGTGACTCCAAGGGAGGGTCCAATGAGCAGTTCTTC; CDR3: CASSDSKGGSNEQFF
D: TRBD1; J: TRBJ1-2; size: .; V: TRBV19; DNA: TGTGCCAGTAGCCCCAGGGCAGGGGGCATTAGTGACTATGGCTACACCTTC; CDR3: CASSPRAGGISDYGYTF
D: .; J: TRBJ2-1; size: .; V: TRBV28; DNA: TGTGCCAGCAGCCCCTTGGGAGATGAGCAGTTCTTC; CDR3: CASSPLGDEQFF
D: .; J: TRBJ2-4; size: .; V: TRBV30; DNA: TGTGCCTGGGGGGATATAGGAGGGGAAAACATTCAGTACTTC; CDR3: CAWGDIGGENIQYF
D: .; J: TRBJ1-1; size: .; V: TRBV4-2; DNA: TGTGCCAGCAGCCAAGATCGGCGGGTGAACACTGAAGCTTTCTTT; CDR3: CASSQDRRVNTEAFF
D: .; J: TRBJ2-2; size: .; V: TRBV13; DNA: TGTGCCAGCAGCTTAGGTCAGGGTTGGACCGGGGAGCTGTTTTTT; CDR3: CASSLGQGWTGELFF
D: TRBD2; J: TRBJ2-5; size: .; V: TRBV4-2; DNA: TGTGCCAGCAGCCAAGCCCCAGGGACTAGCGGGGGGGCAGGGGAGACCCAGTACTTC; CDR3: CASSQAPGTSGGAGETQYF
D: .; J: TRBJ1-5; size: .; V: TRBV4-1; DNA: TGCGCCAGCAGCCGAACCACAGGCGGCAATCAGCCCCAGCATTTT; CDR3: CASSRTTGGNQPQHF
D: TRBD2; J: TRBJ2-3; size: .; V: TRBV7-3; DNA: TGTGCCAGCAGCTTAGGGTTAGCGGGGGGGCTGGCAGATACGCAGTATTTT; CDR3: CASSLGLAGGLADTQYF
D: .; J: TRBJ2-3; size: .; V: TRBV4-1; DNA: TGCGCCAGCAGCCAAACGAGTTACGGCACAGATACGCAGTATTTT; CDR3: CASSQTSYGTDTQYF
D: TRBD1; J: TRBJ2-6; size: .; V: TRBV11-3; DNA: TGTGCCAGCAGCCCCGGACAGGGGGCTAGCTCTGGGGCCAACGTCCTGACTTTC; CDR3: CASSPGQGASSGANVLTF
D: .; J: TRBJ1-6; size: .; V: TRBV3-1/TRBV3-2; DNA: TGTGCCAGCAGCCCAATGGGGCTAAATTCACCCCTCCACTTT; CDR3: CASSPMGLNSPLHF
D: TRBD1; J: TRBJ2-3; size: .; V: TRBV4-1; DNA: TGCGCCAGCAGCCAAGATCCGGCAGGGGGCATGGCAGATACGCAGTATTTT; CDR3: CASSQDPAGGMADTQYF
D: .; J: TRBJ1-5; size: .; V: TRBV3-1/TRBV3-2; DNA: TGTGCCAGCAGTCGGGGGGGCGAAAATCAGCCCCAGCATTTT; CDR3: CASSRGGENQPQHF
D: TRBD1; J: TRBJ1-6; size: once; V: TRBV20-1; DNA: TGCAGTGCTAGTAACAGGGGAATATATAATTCACCCCTCCACTTT; CDR3: CSASNRGIYNSPLHF
D: TRBD1; J: TRBJ1-2; size: .; V: TRBV4-1; DNA: TGCGCCAGCAGCCAAGAGCAGACAGGGAGCGGCTACACCTTC; CDR3: CASSQEQTGSGYTF
D: TRBD1; J: TRBJ1-1; size: few; V: TRBV6-4; DNA: TGTGCCACCCGGACAGGCCTGAGCACTGAAGCTTTCTTT; CDR3: CATRTGLSTEAFF
D: TRBD1; J: TRBJ1-4; size: .; V: TRBV30; DNA: TGTGCCTGGAGTGCGATTCCGGGACAGGGCAATGAAAAACTGTTTTTT; CDR3: CAWSAIPGQGNEKLFF
D: .; J: TRBJ2-3; size: .; V: TRBV6-5; DNA: TGTGCCAGCAGTTCTCCTCCTAGCACAGATACGCAGTATTTT; CDR3: CASSSPPSTDTQYF
D: .; J: TRBJ1-5; size: .; V: TRBV15; DNA: TGTGCCACCAGCCCGAACTTTAGCAATCAGCCCCAGCATTTT; CDR3: CATSPNFSNQPQHF
D: TRBD1; J: TRBJ1-6; size: .; V: TRBV5-1; DNA: TGCGCCAGCAGCCGGTCAGGGGGTGATCGTTTTTCACCCCTCCACTTT; CDR3: CASSRSGGDRFSPLHF
D: .; J: TRBJ2-5; size: .; V: TRBV12-3/TRBV12-4; DNA: TGTGCCAGCAGTTCCGTCGAGACCCAGTACTTC; CDR3: CASSSVETQYF
D: TRBD2; J: TRBJ2-1; size: .; V: TRBV5-1; DNA: TGCGCCAGCAGCTTGGGTTCTAGCGGGGGGGCCTACAATGAGCAGTTCTTC; CDR3: CASSLGSSGGAYNEQFF
D: .; J: TRBJ1-2; size: .; V: TRBV4-1; DNA: TGCGCCAGCAGCCCCCTTGGACGGACTACTAACTATGGCTACACCTTC; CDR3: CASSPLGRTTNYGYTF
D: .; J: TRBJ1-1; size: .; V: TRBV18; DNA: TGTGCCAGCTCACCAATCCCTATGAACACTGAAGCTTTCTTT; CDR3: CASSPIPMNTEAFF
D: .; J: TRBJ2-5; size: once; V: TRBV10-3; DNA: TGTGCCATCAGTGGGGGGACACCGCAAGAGACCCAGTACTTC; CDR3: CAISGGTPQETQYF
D: .; J: TRBJ1-5; size: .; V: TRBV27; DNA: TGTGCCAGCAGCAAAGGGGATCAGCCCCAGCATTTT; CDR3: CASSKGDQPQHF
D: TRBD1; J: TRBJ1-1; size: .; V: TRBV18; DNA: TGTGCCAGCTCAAGGGACAGGAACACTGAAGCTTTCTTT; CDR3: CASSRDRNTEAFF
D: TRBD2; J: TRBJ2-5; size: many; V: TRBV4-2; DNA: TGTGCCAGCAGCCAAGAGCGGGGGGGCCAAGAGACCCAGTACTTC; CDR3: CASSQERGGQETQYF
D: .; J: TRBJ2-2; size: .; V: TRBV5-6; DNA: TGTGCCAGCAGCCTGACCGAAGCAGGATCAATCGGGGAGCTGTTTTTT; CDR3: CASSLTEAGSIGELFF
D: .; J: TRBJ1-1; size: .; V: TRBV3-1/TRBV3-2; DNA: TGTGCCAGCAGCCTCGACAGGAACACTGAAGCTTTCTTT; CDR3: CASSLDRNTEAFF
D: TRBD1; J: TRBJ1-2; size: .; V: TRBV9; DNA: TGTGCCAGCAGCGCCCAACAGGGGGCTCAAGCTAACTATGGCTACACCTTC; CDR3: CASSAQQGAQANYGYTF
D: .; J: TRBJ1-2; size: few; V: TRBV6-5; DNA: TGTGCCAGCGGGAGTCAAAATTCCTTTTATGGCTACACCTTC; CDR3: CASGSQNSFYGYTF
D: TRBD1; J: TRBJ1-6; size: .; V: TRBV9; DNA: TGTGCCAGCAGGACAGGGGCGGATTCACCCCTCCACTTT; CDR3: CASRTGADSPLHF
D: TRBD1; J: TRBJ1-1; size: .; V: TRBV10-3; DNA: TGTGCCATCAGTGAGTCGGCCAGGGGGAAGGGGAACACTGAAGCTTTCTTT; CDR3: CAISESARGKGNTEAFF
D: .; J: TRBJ2-5; size: once; V: TRBV24-1; DNA: TGTGCCACCAGTGACAGAAACCAAGAGACCCAGTACTTC; CDR3: CATSDRNQETQYF
D: TRBD1; J: TRBJ1-1; size: once; V: TRBV6-6; DNA: TGTGCCAGCAGTTACCTCCTTACAGGGGTTACTGAAGCTTTCTTT; CDR3: CASSYLLTGVTEAFF
D: .; J: TRBJ1-6; size: .; V: TRBV2; DNA: TGTGCCAGCAGTGAAAGGCGGCAGGGAGGTTCACCCCTCCACTTT; CDR3: CASSERRQGGSPLHF
D: .; J: TRBJ1-1; size: .; V: TRBV9; DNA: TGTGCCAGCAGCGTAGCGGGGACCGGGACAGAAGCTTTCTTT; CDR3: CASSVAGTGTEAFF
D: .; J: TRBJ1-6; size: .; V: TRBV30; DNA: TGTGCCTGGAGTGGGTGGCAGAATTCACCCCTCCACTTT; CDR3: CAWSGWQNSPLHF
D: TRBD1; J: TRBJ2-3; size: .; V: TRBV5-1; DNA: TGCGCCAGCAGCATCGACGGACAGGGGACAGATACGCAGTATTTT; CDR3: CASSIDGQGTDTQYF
D: .; J: TRBJ1-1; size: once; V: TRBV18; DNA: TGTGCCAGCTCACCACTGCCGGGGGGAAATGAAGCTTTCTTT; CDR3: CASSPLPGGNEAFF
D: .; J: TRBJ1-4; size: .; V: TRBV6-5; DNA: TGTGCCAGCAGTACCGGACAGATTAATGAAAAACTGTTTTTT; CDR3: CASSTGQINEKLFF
D: .; J: TRBJ1-2; size: .; V: TRBV20-1; DNA: TGCAGTGCAGGGGATAACTATGGCTACACCTTC; CDR3: CSAGDNYGYTF
D: TRBD1; J: TRBJ2-5; size: .; V: TRBV11-2; DNA: TGTGCCAGCAGCTTAGACCGGACAGGGAGGGAGACCCAGTACTTC; CDR3: CASSLDRTGRETQYF
D: .; J: TRBJ1-1; size: .; V: TRBV5-4; DNA: TGTGCCAGCAGCTTGGGGGGGGGCGTGAACACTGAAGCTTTCTTT; CDR3: CASSLGGGVNTEAFF
D: TRBD1; J: TRBJ1-1; size: .; V: TRBV6-4; DNA: TGTGCCAGCAAGGCGACCGGACAGGAAACAAGGGGCACTGAAGCTTTCTTT; CDR3: CASKATGQETRGTEAFF
D: .; J: TRBJ1-6; size: .; V: TRBV11-2; DNA: TGTGCCAGCAGCCCCCTTACAGGGTTGGATTCACCCCTCCACTTT; CDR3: CASSPLTGLDSPLHF
D: .; J: TRBJ1-1; size: .; V: TRBV5-8; DNA: TGTGCCAGCAGCTTGGGAGGGAACACTGAAGCTTTCTTT; CDR3: CASSLGGNTEAFF